This T cell receptor beta chain comes out of a study of blood T cells in healthy people across ages. For every donor, a draw yielded ten milliliters of peripheral blood. Germline CDR1 and CDR2: SGHTA and FQGNSA. Trimming shortened V by 7 bases and J by 6 bases, and 16 bases separated the two germline ends. The CDR3 has 13 amino acids. This clonotype was counted a few times. Then a second PCR, running roughly 6 to 12 cycles, was carried out with a sample-barcoded 5' primer and a J-beta primer mix. A template-switch adaptor containing 12 random nucleotides labeled each cDNA molecule. MiXCR, run by TCRdb on the 5' RACE reads, gives a single entry per CDR3 protein. The repertoire holds 800,000 or so distinct CDR3 sequences, with 20% to 25% as singletons. The same data also went into a second study, on T cells of mothers and their children. That report notes: The TCR beta CDR3 read count exceeded 8.5 million for each mother and was some 2.7 million for each child.

The source is a boy between 10 and 17 years old in good health. This sequence joins TRBV7-2 and TRBJ2-7, with D perhaps TRBD2 (6 bases). The sample consisted of blood. The CDR3, as DNA: TGTGCCAGCAAACCCGGGAGTGCGGTCGAGCAGTACTTC. Its translation is CASKPGSAVEQYF. Combining the CDR3 with reference TRBV7-2 and TRBJ2-7 gives the whole variable domain GAGVSQSPSNKVTEKGKDVELRCDPISGHTALYWYRQSLGQGLEFLIYFQGNSAPDKSGLPSDRFSAERTGGSVSTLTIQRTQQEDSAVYLCASKPGSAVEQYFGPGTRLTVT.